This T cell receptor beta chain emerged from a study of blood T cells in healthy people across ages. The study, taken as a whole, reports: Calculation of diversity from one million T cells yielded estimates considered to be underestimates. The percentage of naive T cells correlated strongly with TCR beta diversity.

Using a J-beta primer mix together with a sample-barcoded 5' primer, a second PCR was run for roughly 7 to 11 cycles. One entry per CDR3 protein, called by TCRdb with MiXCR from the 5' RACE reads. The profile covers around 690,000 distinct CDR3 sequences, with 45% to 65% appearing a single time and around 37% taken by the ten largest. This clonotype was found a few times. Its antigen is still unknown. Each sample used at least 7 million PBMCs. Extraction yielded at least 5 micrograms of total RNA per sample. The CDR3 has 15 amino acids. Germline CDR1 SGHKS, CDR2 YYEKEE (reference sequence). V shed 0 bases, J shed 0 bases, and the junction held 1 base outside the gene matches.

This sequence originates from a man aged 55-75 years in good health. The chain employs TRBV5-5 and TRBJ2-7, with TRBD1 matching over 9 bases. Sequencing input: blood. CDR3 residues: CASSLEQGASYEQYF. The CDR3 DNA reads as TGTGCCAGCAGCTTGGAACAGGGGGCCTCCTACGAGCAGTACTTC.